Only one count was recorded for the clone carrying this T cell receptor beta chain. Its antigen is unidentified. The same CDR3 is also encoded by other DNA sequences in this sample. This CDR3 contains 13 residues. CDR1 is MNHNS and CDR2 is SASEGT in the germline V gene. The germline V and J ends were trimmed by 2 bases and 0 bases, with 3 bases remaining between them. This record comes from a study of shared clonotypes between healthy human individuals. Donors comprised only Caucasian adults living in Nashville, Tennessee. Overall study findings and caveats: Memory subsets generally showed lower estimated richness than naive subsets.

A deep-level run was used for the assay. TCRdb's table, derived via immunoSEQ multiplex PCR, lists solely in-frame clones and lacks some. Of roughly 2.5 million clones listed, roughly 92% are singletons. The source is a man aged 18 to 29 in good health. The sample comprised naive CD4+ T cells sorted from blood. Documented subset: CD45RA+ positively selected. The genes are TRBV6-1 and TRBJ2-3; D is undetermined. This CDR3 reads CASSERSTDTQYF. CDR3 in DNA: TGTGCCAGCAGTGAAAGAAGCACAGATACGCAGTATTTT.